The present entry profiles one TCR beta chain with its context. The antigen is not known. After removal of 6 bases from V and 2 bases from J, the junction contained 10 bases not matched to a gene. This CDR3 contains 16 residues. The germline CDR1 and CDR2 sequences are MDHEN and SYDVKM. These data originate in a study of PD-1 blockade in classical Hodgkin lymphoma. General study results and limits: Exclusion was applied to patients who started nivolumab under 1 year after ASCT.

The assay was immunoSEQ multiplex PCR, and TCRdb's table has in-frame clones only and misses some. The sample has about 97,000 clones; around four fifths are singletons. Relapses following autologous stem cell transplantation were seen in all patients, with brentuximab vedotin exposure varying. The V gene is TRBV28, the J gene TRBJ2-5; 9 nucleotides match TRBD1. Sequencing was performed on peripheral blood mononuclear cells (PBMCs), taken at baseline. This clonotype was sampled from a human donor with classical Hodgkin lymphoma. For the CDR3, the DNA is TGTGCCAGCAGCTACCCTCGGGGACAGGGACAAGAGACCCAGTACTTC. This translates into CASSYPRGQGQETQYF.